These T cell receptor beta chains were read from a single sample in a study of cytomegalovirus exposure and HLA in healthy donors. Clones were sequenced by immunoSEQ multiplex PCR, and TCRdb holds only the in-frame ones, with some missing. The sample yields about 140,000 clones, 80% seen once. The source material was PBMCs. These receptors came from a woman between 40 and 50 years old in good health and CMV-seronegative. Each CDR3 is given with its conserved first and last residue. The D gene is left open where the match is weak. Size is omitted from some rows. Given values are once, few, many or a class for expanded clones.

cdr3_aa cdr3_nt j_call d_call clone_size v_call
CSVVVLAGIYNEQFF TGCAGCGTTGTAGTGCTAGCGGGGATTTACAATGAGCAGTTCTTC TRBJ2-1 TRBD2 . TRBV29-1
CASTRAGTTVNNEQFF TGTGCCAGCACCCGAGCGGGTACCACCGTTAACAATGAGCAGTTCTTC TRBJ2-1 . . TRBV9
CASSFQSGTGGSKYQETQYF TGTGCCAGCAGCTTCCAATCCGGGACAGGGGGCTCTAAGTACCAAGAGACCCAGTACTTC TRBJ2-5 . . TRBV21-1
CASSLGLPRSYTF TGTGCCAGCAGTTTGGGTCTGCCGAGGAGCTACACCTTC TRBJ1-2 . . TRBV28
CAIPLGQGSDTQYF TGTGCCATCCCCCTTGGACAGGGGTCAGATACGCAGTATTTT TRBJ2-3 TRBD1 few TRBV5-4
CASSPNGDFYNEQFF TGTGCCAGCAGTCCGAATGGGGACTTCTACAATGAGCAGTTCTTC TRBJ2-1 . . TRBV27
CASKLGQGGNSPLHF TGTGCCAGCAAACTAGGACAGGGCGGAAATTCACCCCTCCACTTT TRBJ1-6 TRBD1 . TRBV6-5
CASSFGNNEQFF TGTGCCAGCAGCTTTGGCAACAATGAGCAGTTCTTC TRBJ2-1 . . TRBV7-9
CASSFRQGQLPSMVGYTF TGTGCCAGCAGCTTTAGACAGGGTCAACTCCCATCCATGGTTGGCTACACCTTC TRBJ1-2 TRBD1 . TRBV7-8
CASSVTQGATEAFF TGTGCCAGCAGCGTAACACAGGGGGCGACTGAAGCTTTCTTT TRBJ1-1 TRBD1 . TRBV9
CASSEGRIRTEAFF TGTGCCAGCAGTGAAGGCAGAATCCGCACTGAAGCTTTCTTT TRBJ1-1 . once TRBV6-1
CASISGSSNQPQHF TGTGCCAGCATTTCGGGGTCTAGCAATCAGCCCCAGCATTTT TRBJ1-5 . . TRBV6-6
CASSLNRGNGYTF TGTGCCAGCAGTTTAAACAGGGGGAATGGCTACACCTTC TRBJ1-2 TRBD1 . TRBV27
CASSQGLRDSNYGYTF TGCGCCAGCAGCCAAGGCCTCCGGGACAGTAACTATGGCTACACCTTC TRBJ1-2 TRBD1 . TRBV4-1
CASSPRGGNEQFF TGTGCCAGCAGCCCTAGGGGCGGAAATGAGCAGTTCTTC TRBJ2-1 . . TRBV7-6
CAISESPAGPVNNSPLHF TGTGCCATCAGTGAGTCTCCGGCAGGGCCCGTGAATAATTCACCCCTCCACTTT TRBJ1-6 . . TRBV10-3